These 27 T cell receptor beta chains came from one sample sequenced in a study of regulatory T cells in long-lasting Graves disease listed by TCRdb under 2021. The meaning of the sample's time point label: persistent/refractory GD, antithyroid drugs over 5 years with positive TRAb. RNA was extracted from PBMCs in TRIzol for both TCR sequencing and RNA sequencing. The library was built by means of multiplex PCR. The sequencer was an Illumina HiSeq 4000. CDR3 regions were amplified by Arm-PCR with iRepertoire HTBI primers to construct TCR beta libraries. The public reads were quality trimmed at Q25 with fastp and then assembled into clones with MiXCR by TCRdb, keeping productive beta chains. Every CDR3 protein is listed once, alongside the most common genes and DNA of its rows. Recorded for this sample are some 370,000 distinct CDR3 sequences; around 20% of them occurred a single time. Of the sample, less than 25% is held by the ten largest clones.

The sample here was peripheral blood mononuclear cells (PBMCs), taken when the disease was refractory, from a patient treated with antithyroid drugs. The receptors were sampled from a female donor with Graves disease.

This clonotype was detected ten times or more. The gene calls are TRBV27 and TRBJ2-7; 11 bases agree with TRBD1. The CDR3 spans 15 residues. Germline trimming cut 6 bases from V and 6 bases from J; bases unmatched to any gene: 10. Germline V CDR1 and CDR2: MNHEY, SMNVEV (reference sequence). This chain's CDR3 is CASRTSGTGGREQYF. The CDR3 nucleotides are TGTGCCAGCAGGACCTCGGGGACAGGGGGTCGCGAGCAGTACTTC.

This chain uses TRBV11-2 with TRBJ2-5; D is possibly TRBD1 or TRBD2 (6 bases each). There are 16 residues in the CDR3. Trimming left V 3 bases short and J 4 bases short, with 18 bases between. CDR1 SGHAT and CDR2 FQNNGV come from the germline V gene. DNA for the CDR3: TGTGCCAGCAGCTTGGAGGGACACCCCTTGGGAGAGACCCAGTACTTC. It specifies CASSLEGHPLGETQYF.

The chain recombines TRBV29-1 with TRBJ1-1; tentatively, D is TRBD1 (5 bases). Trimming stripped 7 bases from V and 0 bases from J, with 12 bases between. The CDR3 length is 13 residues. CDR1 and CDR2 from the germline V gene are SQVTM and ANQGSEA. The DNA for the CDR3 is TGCAGCGCCCAGTGGGGCCTGAACACTGAAGCTTTCTTT. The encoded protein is CSAQWGLNTEAFF.

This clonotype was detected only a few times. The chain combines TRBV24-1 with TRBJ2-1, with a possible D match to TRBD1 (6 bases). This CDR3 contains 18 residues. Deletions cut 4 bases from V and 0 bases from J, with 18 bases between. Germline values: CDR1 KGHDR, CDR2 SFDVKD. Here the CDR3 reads CATSDPRTAQSSYNEQFF. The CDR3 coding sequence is TGTGCCACCAGTGACCCTAGGACAGCTCAGAGCTCCTACAATGAGCAGTTCTTC.

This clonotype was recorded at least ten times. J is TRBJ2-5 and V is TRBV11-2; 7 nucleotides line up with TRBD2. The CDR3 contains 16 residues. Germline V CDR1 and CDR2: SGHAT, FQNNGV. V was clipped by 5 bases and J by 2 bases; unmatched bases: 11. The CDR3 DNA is TGTGCCAGCAGCCTTTCACCCCCTAGCGGACAAGAGACCCAGTACTTC. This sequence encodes CASSLSPPSGQETQYF.

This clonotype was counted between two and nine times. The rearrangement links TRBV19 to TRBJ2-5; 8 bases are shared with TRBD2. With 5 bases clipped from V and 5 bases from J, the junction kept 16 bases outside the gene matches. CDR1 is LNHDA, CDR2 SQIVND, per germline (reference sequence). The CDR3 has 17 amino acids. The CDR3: CASSGSLGGRMAETQYF. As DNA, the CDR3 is TGTGCCAGTAGTGGCTCTCTCGGCGGGAGGATGGCGGAGACCCAGTACTTC.

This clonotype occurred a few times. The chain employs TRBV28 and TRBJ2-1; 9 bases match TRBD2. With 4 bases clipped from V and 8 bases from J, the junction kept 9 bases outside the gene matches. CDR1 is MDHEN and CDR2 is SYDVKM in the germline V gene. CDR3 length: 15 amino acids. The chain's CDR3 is CASSSYRTSEYEQFF. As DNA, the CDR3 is TGTGCCAGCAGTTCATATCGGACTAGCGAGTATGAGCAGTTCTTC.

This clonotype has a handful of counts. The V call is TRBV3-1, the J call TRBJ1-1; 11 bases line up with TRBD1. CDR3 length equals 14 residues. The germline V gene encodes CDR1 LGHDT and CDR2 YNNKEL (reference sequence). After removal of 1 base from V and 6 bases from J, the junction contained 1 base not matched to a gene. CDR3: CASSQGTGGSEAFF. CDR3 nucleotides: TGTGCCAGCAGCCAAGGGACAGGGGGCTCTGAAGCTTTCTTT.

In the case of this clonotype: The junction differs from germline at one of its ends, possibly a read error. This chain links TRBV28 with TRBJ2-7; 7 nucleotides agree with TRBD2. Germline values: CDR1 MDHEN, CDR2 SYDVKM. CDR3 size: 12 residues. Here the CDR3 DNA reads TGTGCCGGCAGTTTGGGAGGGAACGAGCAGTACTTC. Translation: CAGSLGGNEQYF.

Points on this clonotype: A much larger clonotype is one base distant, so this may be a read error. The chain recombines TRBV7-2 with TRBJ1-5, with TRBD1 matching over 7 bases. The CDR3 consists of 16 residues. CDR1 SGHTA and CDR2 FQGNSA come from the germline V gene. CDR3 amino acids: CASSPGTALSNQSQHF. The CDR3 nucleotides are TGTGCCAGCAGCCCAGGGACAGCCCTTAGCAATCAGTCCCAGCATTTT.

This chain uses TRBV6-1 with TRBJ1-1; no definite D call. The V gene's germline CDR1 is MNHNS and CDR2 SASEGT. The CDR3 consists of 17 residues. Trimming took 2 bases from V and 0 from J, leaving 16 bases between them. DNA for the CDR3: TGTGCCAGCAGTGAATATTTGCGTCAGACCCTGAACACTGAAGCTTTCTTT. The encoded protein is CASSEYLRQTLNTEAFF.

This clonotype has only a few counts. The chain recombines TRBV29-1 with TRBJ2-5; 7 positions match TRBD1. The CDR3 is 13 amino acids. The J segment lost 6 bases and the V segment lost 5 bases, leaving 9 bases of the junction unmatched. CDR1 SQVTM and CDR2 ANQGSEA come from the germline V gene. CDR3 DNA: TGCAGCGTTCCCCTCGGCAGGGGGAAGACCCAGTACTTC. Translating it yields CSVPLGRGKTQYF.

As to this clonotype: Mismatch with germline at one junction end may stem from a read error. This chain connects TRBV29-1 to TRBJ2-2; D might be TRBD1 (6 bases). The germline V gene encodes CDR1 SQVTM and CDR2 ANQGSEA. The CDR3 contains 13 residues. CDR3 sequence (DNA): TGCAGCGTCTACAGGGAAAACACCGGGGAGCTGCTTTTT. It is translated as CSVYRENTGELLF.

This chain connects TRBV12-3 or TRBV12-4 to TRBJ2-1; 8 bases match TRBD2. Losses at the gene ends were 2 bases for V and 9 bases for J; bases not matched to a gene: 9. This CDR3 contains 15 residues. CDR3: CASSLTGGSQFEQFF. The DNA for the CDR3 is TGTGCCAGCAGTTTAACGGGAGGGTCACAGTTTGAGCAGTTCTTC.

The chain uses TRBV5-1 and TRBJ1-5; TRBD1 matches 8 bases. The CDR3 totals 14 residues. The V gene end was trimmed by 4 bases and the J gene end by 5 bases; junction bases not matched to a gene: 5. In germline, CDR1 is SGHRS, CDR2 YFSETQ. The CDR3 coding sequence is TGCGCCAGCAGCGCGACAGGGGCGGATCAGCCCCAGCATTTT. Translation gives CASSATGADQPQHF.

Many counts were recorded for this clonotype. The CDR3 DNA follows: TGTGCCAGCAGTTACGAGACAGACCCGAACACCGGGGAGCTGTTTTTT. As protein: CASSYETDPNTGELFF. V gene TRBV6-5 combines with J gene TRBJ2-2; tentative D call: TRBD1 (5 bases). CDR3 length equals 16 residues. The V gene's germline CDR1 is MNHEY and CDR2 SVGAGI. Between the trimmed V and J ends, which lost 2 bases and 0 bases, there was a span of 10 bases.

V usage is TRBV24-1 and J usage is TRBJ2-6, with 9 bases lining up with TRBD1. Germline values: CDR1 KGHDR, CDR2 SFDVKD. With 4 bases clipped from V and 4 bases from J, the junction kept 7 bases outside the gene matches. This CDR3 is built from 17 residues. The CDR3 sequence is CATSDHNRGPGANVLTF. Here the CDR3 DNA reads TGTGCCACCAGTGACCACAACAGGGGGCCCGGGGCCAACGTCCTGACTTTC.

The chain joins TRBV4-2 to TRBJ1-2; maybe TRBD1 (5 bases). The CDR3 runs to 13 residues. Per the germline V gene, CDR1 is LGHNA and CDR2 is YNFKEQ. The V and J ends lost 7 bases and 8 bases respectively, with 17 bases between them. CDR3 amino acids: CASTGSSGFGYTF. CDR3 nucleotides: TGTGCCAGCACAGGCAGCTCAGGGTTCGGCTACACCTTC.

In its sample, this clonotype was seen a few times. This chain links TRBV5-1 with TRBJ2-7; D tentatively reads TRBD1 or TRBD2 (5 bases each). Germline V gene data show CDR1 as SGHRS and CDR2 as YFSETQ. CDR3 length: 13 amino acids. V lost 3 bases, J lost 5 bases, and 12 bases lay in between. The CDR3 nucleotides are TGCGCCAGCAGCTCGTGGGGGACCAACGAGCAGTACTTC. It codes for CASSSWGTNEQYF.

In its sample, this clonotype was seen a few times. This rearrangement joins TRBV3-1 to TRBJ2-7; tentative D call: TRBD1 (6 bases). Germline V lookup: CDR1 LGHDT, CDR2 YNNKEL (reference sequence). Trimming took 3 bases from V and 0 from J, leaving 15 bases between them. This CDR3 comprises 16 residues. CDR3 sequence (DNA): TGTGCCAGCAGCCAGCCGAGGGGGACGGCCTCCTACGAGCAGTACTTC. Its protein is CASSQPRGTASYEQYF.

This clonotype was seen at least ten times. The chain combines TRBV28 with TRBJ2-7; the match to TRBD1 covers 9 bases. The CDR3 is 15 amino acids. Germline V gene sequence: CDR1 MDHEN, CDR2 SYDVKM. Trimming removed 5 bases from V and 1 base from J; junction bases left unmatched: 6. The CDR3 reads CASSRAGTGSYEQYF. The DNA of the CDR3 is TGTGCCAGCAGTCGGGCCGGGACAGGGTCCTACGAGCAGTACTTC.

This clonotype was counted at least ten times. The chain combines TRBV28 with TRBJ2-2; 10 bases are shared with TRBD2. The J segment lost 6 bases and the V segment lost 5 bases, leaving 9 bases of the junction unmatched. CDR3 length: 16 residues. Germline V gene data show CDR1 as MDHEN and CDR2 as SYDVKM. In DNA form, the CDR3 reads TGTGCCAGCAGTGAAGAAGCGGGAGGGCGGCCCGGGGAGCTGTTTTTT. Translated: CASSEEAGGRPGELFF.

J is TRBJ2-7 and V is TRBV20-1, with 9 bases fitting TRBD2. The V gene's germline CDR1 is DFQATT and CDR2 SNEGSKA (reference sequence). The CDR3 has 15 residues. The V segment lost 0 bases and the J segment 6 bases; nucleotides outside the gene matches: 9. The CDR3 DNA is TGCAGTGCTAGAGATTTGGGAAAAGCGGGAGGCGAGCAGTACTTC. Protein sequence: CSARDLGKAGGEQYF.

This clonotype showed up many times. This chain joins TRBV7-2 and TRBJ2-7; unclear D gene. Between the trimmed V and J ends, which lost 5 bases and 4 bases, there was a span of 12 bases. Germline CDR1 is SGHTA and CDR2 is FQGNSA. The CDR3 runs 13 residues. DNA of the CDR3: TGTGCCAGCAGCCCTCGTGCTGGTTACGAGCAGTACTTC. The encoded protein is CASSPRAGYEQYF.

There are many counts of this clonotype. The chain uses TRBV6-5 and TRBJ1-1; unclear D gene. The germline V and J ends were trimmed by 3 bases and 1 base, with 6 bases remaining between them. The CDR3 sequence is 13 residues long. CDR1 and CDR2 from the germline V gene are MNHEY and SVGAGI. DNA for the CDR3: TGTGCCAGCAGTTATCATAGGAACACTGAAGCTTTCTTT. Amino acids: CASSYHRNTEAFF.

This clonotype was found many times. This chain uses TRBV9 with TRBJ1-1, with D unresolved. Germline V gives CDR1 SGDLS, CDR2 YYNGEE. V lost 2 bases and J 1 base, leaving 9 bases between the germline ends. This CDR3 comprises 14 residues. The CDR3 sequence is CASSVGPANTEAFF. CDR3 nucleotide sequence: TGTGCCAGCAGCGTTGGACCGGCGAACACTGAAGCTTTCTTT.

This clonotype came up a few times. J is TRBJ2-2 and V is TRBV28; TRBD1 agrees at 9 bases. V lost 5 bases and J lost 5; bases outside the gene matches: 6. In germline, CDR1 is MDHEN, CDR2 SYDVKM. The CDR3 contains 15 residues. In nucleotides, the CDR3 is TGTGCCAGCAGTCTACAGGGGGCCGGGACCGGGGAGCTGTTTTTT. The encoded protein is CASSLQGAGTGELFF.